These 30 T cell receptor beta chains were sequenced from one sample in a study of T cells in localized non-small cell lung cancer. The repertoire was sequenced with immunoSEQ multiplex PCR; TCRdb's copy has only in-frame clones and lacks some. The sample records approximately 100,000 clones, around 90% being singletons. The source material was PBMCs, sampled before any cancer treatment. Source of these receptors: a woman aged 35 to 75 with stage II squamous cell lung carcinoma.

V and J are TRBV11-2 and TRBJ1-2, with no clear D. V was cut by 4 bases and J by 4 bases, with 10 bases left in between. The CDR3 sequence is 13 residues long. Germline CDR1 and CDR2: SGHAT and FQNNGV. CDR3 loop: CASSSQGLYGYTF. The CDR3 DNA reads TGTGCCAGCAGCTCGCAAGGACTCTATGGCTACACCTTC.

The chain uses TRBV19 and TRBJ1-3; D is unclear. This CDR3 region has 15 residues. Per the germline V gene, CDR1 is LNHDA and CDR2 is SQIVND (reference sequence). V was clipped by 9 bases and J by 0 bases, with 15 bases between them. The CDR3 is CASTSTVVSGNTIYF. The CDR3 DNA is TGTGCCAGCACTTCCACAGTAGTCTCTGGAAACACCATATATTTT.

The chain carries TRBV11-3 and TRBJ2-1; 8 bases are a match to TRBD1. V lost 5 bases, J lost 6 bases, and 9 bases stayed unmatched. Per germline, CDR1 SGHNT and CDR2 YENEEA. The CDR3 contains 15 residues. The CDR3 DNA sequence: TGTGCCAGCAGCCCAGGGACAGGCTCTTTCAATGAGCAGTTCTTC. Residues: CASSPGTGSFNEQFF.

This chain connects TRBV29-1 to TRBJ1-1, with D unclear. V lost 3 bases and J lost 5, with 13 bases in between. The germline gives CDR1 SQVTM, CDR2 ANQGSEA. The CDR3 consists of 13 residues. The CDR3 reads CSVERQVVTEAFF. In nucleotides, the CDR3 is TGCAGCGTTGAGCGCCAGGTAGTAACTGAAGCTTTCTTT. The whole variable domain, remainder taken from reference TRBV29-1 and TRBJ1-1, is SAVISQKPSRDICQRGTSLTIQCQVDSQVTMMFWYRQQPGQSLTLIATANQGSEATYESGFVIDKFPISRPNLTFSTLTVSNMSPEDSSIYLCSVERQVVTEAFFGQGTRLTVV.

The chain couples TRBV6-5 to TRBJ1-1, with TRBD1 matching 7 bases. V lost 7 bases and J lost 8; bases outside the gene matches: 4. Germline lookup yields CDR1 MNHEY and CDR2 SVGAGI. The CDR3 loop spans 11 amino acids. CDR3 amino acids: CASTKGAEAFF. CDR3 nucleotides: TGTGCCAGCACCAAGGGGGCAGAAGCTTTCTTT.

The chain has TRBV27 and TRBJ2-7, with D unresolved. V was trimmed by 5 bases and J by 0 bases, leaving 8 bases between them. Germline V gene lookup returns CDR1 MNHEY and CDR2 SMNVEV (reference sequence). This CDR3 comprises 13 residues. The CDR3 DNA reads TGTGCCAGCAGTCCGGGCTACTCCTACGAGCAGTACTTC. It encodes CASSPGYSYEQYF.

This rearrangement joins TRBV7-8 to TRBJ2-1; 7 bases map to TRBD2. V lost 4 bases and J lost 5; bases outside the gene matches: 8. The CDR3 has 15 amino acids. CDR1 SGHVS and CDR2 FQNEAQ come from the germline V gene. The CDR3 spells CASSSNLLANNEQFF. CDR3 in DNA: TGTGCCAGCAGCTCTAACCTACTAGCGAACAATGAGCAGTTCTTC.

The chain links TRBV6-1 to TRBJ2-3, with a tentative D call TRBD1 (6 bases). Germline V gene sequence: CDR1 MNHNS, CDR2 SASEGT. CDR3 length: 13 amino acids. V lost 6 bases to trimming and J lost 4 bases, with 11 bases between them. The CDR3 region has the DNA TGTGCCAGCAGATCCAGGGGTTCAGATACGCAGTATTTT. It yields the protein CASRSRGSDTQYF.

This chain uses TRBV30 with TRBJ1-2; D is ambiguous. CDR1 is GTSNPN and CDR2 is SVGIG in the germline V gene (reference sequence). The CDR3 has 14 amino acids. The V end was cut by 0 bases, the J end by 4 bases, with 12 bases between. Here the CDR3 reads CAWSVDTDFYGYTF. The CDR3 DNA sequence: TGTGCCTGGAGTGTAGACACCGATTTCTATGGCTACACCTTC.

This clone was detected a few times. The CDR3 spells CAWSGPYNEQFF. The CDR3 nucleotides read TGTGCCTGGAGTGGTCCCTACAATGAGCAGTTCTTC. The chain has TRBV30 and TRBJ2-1; D gene uncertain. V lost 1 base, J lost 2 bases, and 3 bases lay in between. From germline, CDR1 is GTSNPN and CDR2 SVGIG (reference sequence). The CDR3 covers 12 residues. The variable domain in full, completed from reference TRBV30 and TRBJ2-1, reads SQTIHQWPATLVQPVGSPLSLECTVEGTSNPNLYWYRQAAGRGLQLLFYSVGIGQISSEVPQNLSASRPQDRQFILSSKKLLLSDSGFYLCAWSGPYNEQFFGPGTRLTVL.

The chain links TRBV4-1 to TRBJ2-7; 7 nucleotides match TRBD1. CDR3 length equals 14 residues. Germline CDR1 MGHRA, CDR2 YSYEKL. With V trimmed by 5 bases and J by 0 bases, 4 bases remained unmatched. CDR3: CASSGQVLSYEQYF. CDR3 nucleotides: TGCGCCAGCAGCGGACAGGTCCTCTCCTACGAGCAGTACTTC.

The chain uses TRBV6-5 and TRBJ1-2, with TRBD1 as a possible D gene (5 bases). The V end was cut by 6 bases, the J end by 2 bases, with 13 bases between. This CDR3 is 14 amino acids long. Germline CDR1 and CDR2: MNHEY and SVGAGI. CDR3 region: CASRPGTENYGYTF. CDR3 nucleotide sequence: TGTGCCAGCAGACCGGGGACCGAAAACTATGGCTACACCTTC.

The chain links TRBV5-5 to TRBJ1-5, with TRBD1 identical over 8 bases. Germline V lookup: CDR1 SGHKS, CDR2 YYEKEE (reference sequence). The CDR3 sequence is 15 residues long. V lost 4 bases and J lost 3; bases outside the gene matches: 6. CDR3 region: CASSAWTGNNQPQHF. The CDR3 DNA is TGTGCCAGCAGCGCATGGACAGGGAACAATCAGCCCCAGCATTTT.

The rearrangement links TRBV19 to TRBJ1-1; tentatively, D is TRBD1 (6 bases). From germline, CDR1 is LNHDA and CDR2 SQIVND (reference sequence). The V end lost 7 bases, the J end lost 5 bases, and 17 bases lay between the germline ends. This CDR3 is built from 14 residues. Here the CDR3 reads CASTRGGGDTEAFF. The DNA for the CDR3 is TGTGCCAGTACCCGAGGGGGGGGAGATACTGAAGCTTTCTTT.

The CDR3 bases are TGTGCCTGGAAAGGGACAGGGTTTGAAGCTTTCTTT. This codes for CAWKGTGFEAFF. The V gene is TRBV30, the J gene TRBJ1-1; 9 bases fit TRBD1. Trimming removed 4 bases from V and 7 bases from J; junction bases left unmatched: 4. CDR3 length equals 12 residues. Germline CDR1 and CDR2: GTSNPN and SVGIG (reference sequence).

This chain links TRBV5-1 with TRBJ1-2, with 8 bases identical to TRBD1. Germline V gene lookup returns CDR1 SGHRS and CDR2 YFSETQ. Trimming cost V 2 bases and J 7 bases; bases outside gene matches: 10. The CDR3 spans 15 residues. The CDR3 region is CASSLMRTGFSGYTF. DNA of the CDR3: TGCGCCAGCAGCTTAATGCGGACAGGGTTCTCTGGCTACACCTTC. Full variable domain (rest looked up from reference TRBV5-1 and TRBJ1-2): KAGVTQTPRYLIKTRGQQVTLSCSPISGHRSVSWYQQTPGQGLQFLFEYFSETQRNKGNFPGRFSGRQFSNSRSEMNVSTLELGDSALYLCASSLMRTGFSGYTFGSGTRLTVV.

The J gene is TRBJ1-5, the V gene TRBV28; TRBD1 aligns across 12 bases. The CDR3 runs to 15 residues. Germline V gene lookup returns CDR1 MDHEN and CDR2 SYDVKM. V lost 5 bases and J lost 7; bases outside the gene matches: 6. The CDR3 protein is CASSPGTGGWQPQHF. Here the CDR3 DNA reads TGTGCCAGCAGTCCTGGGACAGGGGGCTGGCAGCCCCAGCATTTT.

CDR3 protein: CASSLSSDNTEAFF. The CDR3 nucleotides are TGTGCCAGCAGCTTGAGCAGCGACAACACTGAAGCTTTCTTT. The chain carries TRBV5-4 and TRBJ1-1, with D hard to call. Germline-derived CDR1 and CDR2 are SGHNT and YYREEE (reference sequence). This CDR3 has 14 amino acids. Trimming left V 1 base short and J 2 bases short, with 9 bases between. The whole variable domain, filled in from reference TRBV5-4 and TRBJ1-1, reads ETGVTQSPTHLIKTRGQQVTLRCSSQSGHNTVSWYQQALGQGPQFIFQYYREEENGRGNFPPRFSGLQFPNYSSELNVNALELDDSALYLCASSLSSDNTEAFFGQGTRLTVV.

CDR3 coding DNA: TGTGCCAGCAGACCCGGGACAGGGGGGATCATGAACACTGAAGCTTTCTTT. It is translated as CASRPGTGGIMNTEAFF. The chain couples TRBV7-9 to TRBJ1-1; 11 nucleotides agree with TRBD1. Germline V CDR1 and CDR2: SEHNR, FQNEAQ (reference sequence). The J segment lost 0 bases and the V segment lost 6 bases, leaving 9 bases of the junction unmatched. This CDR3 has 17 residues.

This clone showed up just once. The V call is TRBV2, the J call TRBJ2-3, with 8 nucleotides matching TRBD2. CDR3 length: 14 residues. Germline CDR1 reads SNHLY; CDR2 reads FYNNEI. V was clipped by 6 bases and J by 2 bases; unmatched bases: 4. The CDR3: CASRRGGPTDTQYF. In DNA form, the CDR3 reads TGTGCCAGCAGACGGGGGGGGCCCACAGATACGCAGTATTTT. The full variable domain, completed using reference TRBV2 and TRBJ2-3, is EPEVTQTPSHQVTQMGQEVILRCVPISNHLYFYWYRQILGQKVEFLVSFYNNEISEKSEIFDDQFSVERPDGSNFTLKIRSTKLEDSAMYFCASRRGGPTDTQYFGPGTRLTVL.

The V and J genes are TRBV20-1 and TRBJ1-2; D call uncertain. This CDR3 spans 11 amino acids. Germline V gene data show CDR1 as DFQATT and CDR2 as SNEGSKA (reference sequence). Between the trimmed V and J ends, which lost 1 base and 10 bases, there was a span of 10 bases. The CDR3 region is CSARGQVTYTF. The DNA of the CDR3 is TGCAGTGCTAGAGGCCAAGTGACCTACACCTTC.

The gene calls are TRBV28 and TRBJ1-1, with 8 nucleotides matching TRBD1. This CDR3 comprises 17 residues. With V trimmed by 3 bases and J by 5 bases, 14 bases remained unmatched. In germline, CDR1 is MDHEN, CDR2 SYDVKM. The CDR3 reads CASSFPGGQGSSTEAFF. CDR3 nucleotide sequence: TGTGCCAGCAGTTTCCCCGGAGGACAGGGAAGTTCGACTGAAGCTTTCTTT.

The V gene is TRBV14, the J gene TRBJ2-2, with 11 bases matching TRBD2. This CDR3 has 18 amino acids. V shed 0 bases, J shed 3 bases, and the junction held 6 bases outside the gene matches. CDR1 is SGHDN and CDR2 is FVKESK in the germline V gene. CDR3 sequence: CASSQDRGTSGYTGELFF. CDR3 DNA: TGTGCCAGCAGCCAAGATCGAGGGACTAGCGGTTACACCGGGGAGCTGTTTTTT.

The CDR3 bases are TGTGCCAGCATACCTCATTCGAACACCGGGGAGCTGTTTTTT. Protein: CASIPHSNTGELFF. J is TRBJ2-2 and V is TRBV6-1; D gene unclear. CDR3 size: 14 residues. V lost 7 bases, J lost 0 bases, and 9 bases lay in between. Germline CDR1 reads MNHNS; CDR2 reads SASEGT.

This clone was counted between two and nine times. The gene calls are TRBV2 and TRBJ1-5; 10 positions agree with TRBD1. The J segment lost 3 bases and the V segment lost 8 bases, leaving 4 bases of the junction unmatched. The CDR3 runs 14 residues. CDR1 SNHLY and CDR2 FYNNEI come from the germline V gene. The CDR3 is CASSDRGYNQPQHF. CDR3 nucleotide sequence: TGTGCCAGCTCGGACAGGGGGTACAATCAGCCCCAGCATTTT. Full variable domain (rest looked up from reference TRBV2 and TRBJ1-5): EPEVTQTPSHQVTQMGQEVILRCVPISNHLYFYWYRQILGQKVEFLVSFYNNEISEKSEIFDDQFSVERPDGSNFTLKIRSTKLEDSAMYFCASSDRGYNQPQHFGDGTRLSIL.

The chain has TRBV4-1 and TRBJ2-5; the match to TRBD2 covers 11 bases. The V gene's germline CDR1 is MGHRA and CDR2 YSYEKL. The length of the CDR3 is 16 residues. Trimming removed 0 bases from V and 8 bases from J; junction bases left unmatched: 8. CDR3 in amino acids: CASSQDQGLAGGTQYF. In nucleotides, the CDR3 is TGCGCCAGCAGCCAAGATCAGGGTCTAGCGGGAGGAACCCAGTACTTC.

J is TRBJ1-1 and V is TRBV9; no clear D. The CDR3 extends over 11 amino acids. The V and J ends lost 0 bases and 7 bases respectively, with 4 bases between them. Germline lookup yields CDR1 SGDLS and CDR2 YYNGEE. The CDR3 sequence is CASSVAGEAFF. DNA of the CDR3: TGTGCCAGCAGCGTAGCTGGTGAAGCTTTCTTT. Complete variable domain (other parts from reference TRBV9 and TRBJ1-1): DSGVTQTPKHLITATGQRVTLRCSPRSGDLSVYWYQQSLDQGLQFLIQYYNGEERAKGNILERFSAQQFPDLHSELNLSSLELGDSALYFCASSVAGEAFFGQGTRLTVV.

V is TRBV30 and J is TRBJ2-1; 11 bases agree with TRBD2. This CDR3 spans 16 amino acids. CDR1 is GTSNPN and CDR2 is SVGIG in the germline V gene (reference sequence). V lost 2 bases, J lost 2 bases, and 5 bases stayed unmatched. The CDR3 region is CAWSPSGRKTYNEQFF. CDR3 DNA sequence: TGTGCCTGGAGTCCTAGCGGGAGGAAAACCTACAATGAGCAGTTCTTC.

V usage is TRBV9 and J usage is TRBJ2-3, with 7 positions matching TRBD2. Germline V CDR1 and CDR2: SGDLS, YYNGEE. The CDR3 totals 14 residues. V shed 7 bases, J shed 5 bases, and the junction held 10 bases outside the gene matches. The CDR3 DNA reads as TGTGCCAGCTCACTTCAGGGAGGGCTAGATACGCAGTATTTT. This gives the protein CASSLQGGLDTQYF.

The CDR3 DNA reads as TGCGCCAGCAGCAGCGGGACTTACACAGATACGCAGTATTTT. Translating it yields CASSSGTYTDTQYF. The rearrangement links TRBV5-1 to TRBJ2-3; 7 nucleotides line up with TRBD2. The CDR3 length is 14 residues. Germline assignment: CDR1 SGHRS and CDR2 YFSETQ. The V segment lost 4 bases and the J segment 2 bases; nucleotides outside the gene matches: 4.